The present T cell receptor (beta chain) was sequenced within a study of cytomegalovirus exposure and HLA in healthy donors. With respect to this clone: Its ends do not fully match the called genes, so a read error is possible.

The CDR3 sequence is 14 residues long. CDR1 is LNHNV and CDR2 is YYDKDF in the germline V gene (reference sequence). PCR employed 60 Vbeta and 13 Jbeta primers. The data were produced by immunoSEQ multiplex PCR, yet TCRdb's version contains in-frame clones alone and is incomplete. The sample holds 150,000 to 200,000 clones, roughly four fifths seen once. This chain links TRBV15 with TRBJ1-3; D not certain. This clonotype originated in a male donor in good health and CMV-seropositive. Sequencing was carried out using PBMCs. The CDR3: CATSPSRGGDTIYF. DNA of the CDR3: TGTGCCACCAGCCCTTCTCGGGGTGGAGACACCATATATTTT. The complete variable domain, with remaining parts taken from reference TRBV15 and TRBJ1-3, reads DAMVIQNPRYQVTQFGKPVTLSCSQTLNHNVMYWYQQKSSQAPKLLFHYYDKDFNNEADTPDNFQSRRPNTSFCFLDIRSPGLGDTAMYLCATSPSRGGDTIYFGEGSWLTVV.